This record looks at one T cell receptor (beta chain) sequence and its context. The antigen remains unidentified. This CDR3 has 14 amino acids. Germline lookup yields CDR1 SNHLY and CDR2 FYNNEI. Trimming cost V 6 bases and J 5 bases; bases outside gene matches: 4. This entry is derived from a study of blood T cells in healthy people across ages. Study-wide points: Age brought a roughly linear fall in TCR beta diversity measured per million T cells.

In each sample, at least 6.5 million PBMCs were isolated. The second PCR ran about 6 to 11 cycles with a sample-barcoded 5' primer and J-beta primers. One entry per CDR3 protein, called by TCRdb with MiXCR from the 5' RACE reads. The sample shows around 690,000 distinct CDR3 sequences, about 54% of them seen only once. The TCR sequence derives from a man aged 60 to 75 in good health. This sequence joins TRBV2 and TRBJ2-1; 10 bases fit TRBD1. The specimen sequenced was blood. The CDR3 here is CASRTGGRDNEQFF. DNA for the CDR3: TGTGCCAGCAGGACAGGGGGCCGGGACAATGAGCAGTTCTTC.